This TCR beta chain is from a study of type 1 regulatory T cells. As for the study in general: This in vitro CD4 product, T-allo10, is enriched for Tr1 cells and alloantigen-specific. Study findings and constraints: Type 1 regulatory T cells had a more restricted TCR repertoire than non-type 1 regulatory T cells.

The V end was cut by 7 bases, the J end by 4 bases, with 19 bases between. Germline-derived CDR1 and CDR2 are SQVTM and ANQGSEA. The CDR3 has 15 amino acids. TCRdb redid the calling of the reads with MiXCR, one entry per CDR3 protein. The sample yields tens of thousands of distinct CDR3 sequences, about a fifth seen once. As concerns this clonotype: Its antigen is unknown.

The origin of this receptor is a human donor in good health. Material: cultured type 1 regulatory T (Tr1) cells, either the whole culture or a sorted fraction (not recorded which). The chain uses TRBV29-1 and TRBJ2-2; tentatively, D is TRBD1 or TRBD2 (5 bases each). CDR3 bases: TGCAGCGCTGTCAACCGGGACCGGCCCACCGGGGAGCTGTTTTTT. It yields the protein CSAVNRDRPTGELFF.